The entry below gives a single T cell receptor beta chain sequence along with its context. The antigen remains unidentified. This specimen belongs to a study of CXCR3-negative and CXCR3-positive naive CD8 T cells. Whole-study findings and limits: CXCR3-positive naive cells had more hydrophobic TRB CDR3s than CXCR3-negative naive cells.

Researchers prepared the TRB cDNA libraries using 5' RACE with UMI labels. Following a re-call of the 5' RACE reads, TCRdb has one entry per CDR3 protein and lacks DNA. The repertoire table contains about 150,000 distinct CDR3 sequences. Researchers sorted approximately 290,000 cells of each CD8+ T cell subset in triplicate. The CDR3 contains 13 residues. Germline assignment: CDR1 MNHEY and CDR2 SVGAGI. The chain couples TRBV6-5 to TRBJ2-1; without DNA, the TCRdb call of TRBD1 cannot be checked. The sample comprised naive CXCR3+ CD8+ T cells from blood. Stated subset: CD45RO-CCR7+CD27+CD95- naive CD8+ T cells expressing CXCR3 (TNR3+). This sequence was found in a human donor in good health. Some clones in this sample may be carry-over from other donors' samples. This CDR3 reads CASSPTGSVEQFF.